These 18 T cell receptor beta chains were sequenced from one sample in a study of T-cell reconstitution after alpha-beta-depleted transplantation in children. Unique molecular identifiers were built into the TCRbeta library. TCRdb reprocessed the PCR reads via MiXCR and lists one record per CDR3 protein. There are 700,000 or so distinct CDR3 sequences in the sample; around 14% occur only once, and 0.75% to 0.85% lies in the top ten. Sequences were derived from PBMCs, sampled before TCRalphabeta/CD19-depleted stem cell transplant. The receptors here all came from a girl aged 2-10 years with congenital amegakaryocytic thrombocytopenia, due to receive a stem cell transplant.

This clonotype showed up just a few times. V usage is TRBV5-1 and J usage is TRBJ2-1; the match to TRBD2 covers 14 bases. The CDR3 sequence is 17 residues long. CDR1 and CDR2 (germline): SGHRS, YFSETQ. V lost 3 bases to trimming and J lost 5 bases; unmatched junction nucleotides: 7. CDR3 bases: TGCGCCAGCAGCTCCGGGACTAGCGGGAGAGGGAACAATGAGCAGTTCTTC. This sequence encodes CASSSGTSGRGNNEQFF. Full variable domain (rest looked up from reference TRBV5-1 and TRBJ2-1): KAGVTQTPRYLIKTRGQQVTLSCSPISGHRSVSWYQQTPGQGLQFLFEYFSETQRNKGNFPGRFSGRQFSNSRSEMNVSTLELGDSALYLCASSSGTSGRGNNEQFFGPGTRLTVL.

This clonotype has just a few counts. The CDR3 nucleotides are TGTGCCAGCAGTCACTTTCCATCAGGGATGAACACTGAAGCTTTCTTT. Amino acids: CASSHFPSGMNTEAFF. The rearrangement uses TRBV12-3 or TRBV12-4 and TRBJ1-1; D possibly corresponds to TRBD1 (5 bases). CDR3 length: 16 amino acids. With 5 bases removed from V and 0 bases from J, the gap between germline ends came to 16 bases.

The chain couples TRBV5-8 to TRBJ1-5, with D uncertain. The germline CDR1 and CDR2 sequences are SGHTS and YDEGEE. The ends were cut back, 0 bases at V and 6 bases at J, with 4 bases in the middle. This CDR3 has 12 amino acids. The CDR3 DNA reads TGTGCCAGCAGCTTGGCCTTTCAGCCCCAGCATTTT. As protein: CASSLAFQPQHF.

The chain's CDR3 is CASRLSGHSYEQYF. CDR3 coding DNA: TGTGCCAGCAGGCTTTCCGGACACTCCTACGAGCAGTACTTC. J is TRBJ2-7 and V is TRBV12-3 or TRBV12-4; tentatively, D is TRBD1 (5 bases). The CDR3 covers 14 residues. Deletions cut 6 bases from V and 0 bases from J, with 12 bases between.

This clonotype was found many times. The chain employs TRBV7-6 and TRBJ2-3, with D possibly TRBD1 on 6 matching bases. CDR1 SGHVS and CDR2 FNYEAQ come from the germline V gene. Trimming cost V 4 bases and J 1 base, with 24 bases left between them. This CDR3 has 19 residues. The CDR3 reads CASSSAPGTYRPGTDTQYF. The CDR3 region has the DNA TGTGCCAGCAGCTCGGCGCCCGGGACATACAGGCCTGGCACAGATACGCAGTATTTT.

The chain has TRBV2 and TRBJ2-3; D remains unclear. V lost 1 base to trimming and J lost 1 base, with 12 bases between them. CDR3 length: 16 residues. Per germline, CDR1 SNHLY and CDR2 FYNNEI. The CDR3 is CASSEVATDRTDTQYF. CDR3 DNA: TGTGCCAGCAGTGAAGTTGCCACCGACCGCACAGATACGCAGTATTTT.

This clonotype showed up many times. J is TRBJ2-3 and V is TRBV20-1; D possibly corresponds to TRBD1 (6 bases). Trimming cost V 1 base and J 2 bases, with 10 bases left between them. CDR3 length equals 14 residues. Germline loops: CDR1 DFQATT, CDR2 SNEGSKA (reference sequence). The chain's CDR3 is CSARGTGTTDTQYF. The CDR3 DNA follows: TGCAGTGCTAGAGGAACAGGGACCACAGATACGCAGTATTTT.

In this sample, this clonotype turned up many times. The V and J genes are TRBV29-1 and TRBJ2-7; D possibly corresponds to TRBD2 (5 bases). The CDR3 length is 12 residues. With 6 bases removed from V and 5 bases from J, the gap between germline ends came to 14 bases. CDR1 is SQVTM and CDR2 is ANQGSEA in the germline V gene. The CDR3 protein is CSVILGVHEQYF. CDR3 nucleotide sequence: TGCAGCGTAATACTCGGGGTCCACGAGCAGTACTTC.

V gene TRBV20-1 combines with J gene TRBJ2-5; TRBD2 might be the D (5 bases). Germline V lookup: CDR1 DFQATT, CDR2 SNEGSKA (reference sequence). V was shortened by 3 bases and J by 0 bases, with 14 bases between the two germline ends. There are 15 residues in the CDR3. Written as DNA, the CDR3 is TGCAGTGCTAGTATACAAGCGGCGTACCAAGAGACCCAGTACTTC. It is translated as CSASIQAAYQETQYF.

A few counts support this clonotype. The chain employs TRBV12-3 or TRBV12-4 and TRBJ2-3; D call uncertain. Between the trimmed V and J ends, which lost 3 bases and 5 bases, there was a span of 12 bases. This CDR3 has 14 amino acids. The CDR3 nucleotides are TGTGCCAGCAGTTTGCGCAGGAACAAAGATACGCAGTATTTT. Residues: CASSLRRNKDTQYF.

The V and J genes are TRBV6-2 or TRBV6-3 and TRBJ1-4; TRBD1 agrees at 10 bases. V dropped 6 bases and J dropped 5; count of bases not matched to a gene: 6. The CDR3 length is 15 residues. Germline values: CDR1 MNHEY, CDR2 SVGEGT. CDR3 bases: TGTGCCAGCAGAGAACCGGGACAGGGGAATGAAAAACTGTTTTTT. Protein sequence: CASREPGQGNEKLFF.

This clonotype was observed many times. The chain couples TRBV15 to TRBJ2-1, with TRBD2 as a possible D gene (5 bases). Germline loops: CDR1 LNHNV, CDR2 YYDKDF (reference sequence). The V end lost 2 bases, the J end lost 4 bases, and 18 bases lay between the germline ends. This CDR3 has 17 amino acids. This CDR3 reads CATSRIAGASRYNEQFF. The CDR3 coding sequence is TGTGCCACCAGCAGAATAGCAGGAGCTAGCAGGTACAATGAGCAGTTCTTC.

Many counts were recorded for this clonotype. The chain carries TRBV20-1 and TRBJ2-1; TRBD2 matches 8 bases. CDR1 and CDR2 (germline): DFQATT, SNEGSKA (reference sequence). The CDR3 covers 14 residues. The junction had 11 bases not matched to a gene; V was cut back by 5 bases and J by 8 bases. DNA of the CDR3: TGCAGTGCTGAAGTAGCGGGATCTTTCCATGAGCAGTTCTTC. Protein sequence: CSAEVAGSFHEQFF.

At least ten counts were recorded for this clonotype. J is TRBJ1-2 and V is TRBV4-2, with D uncertain. V lost 0 bases and J 7 bases, leaving 12 bases between the germline ends. CDR1 is LGHNA and CDR2 is YNFKEQ in the germline V gene. CDR3 length: 14 amino acids. The CDR3: CASSQESRVGGYTF. DNA for the CDR3: TGTGCCAGCAGCCAAGAGTCAAGGGTGGGTGGCTACACCTTC.

This rearrangement joins TRBV5-1 to TRBJ1-2; perhaps TRBD1 as D (5 bases). Germline lookup yields CDR1 SGHRS and CDR2 YFSETQ. The CDR3 is 13 amino acids. The V end was cut by 4 bases, the J end by 7 bases, with 14 bases between. CDR3 region: CASSPGLLSGYTF. DNA for the CDR3: TGCGCCAGCAGCCCGGGACTCCTAAGTGGCTACACCTTC.

This clonotype was seen repeatedly, ten times or more. The chain combines TRBV28 with TRBJ2-7, with 8 bases that match TRBD2. The germline gives CDR1 MDHEN, CDR2 SYDVKM. CDR3 size: 15 residues. V trimming: 9 bases; J trimming: 0 bases; junction bases outside the gene matches: 10. The CDR3 sequence: CASNTGLASSYEQYF. The CDR3 bases are TGTGCCAGTAATACCGGACTAGCCAGCTCCTACGAGCAGTACTTC.

This clonotype was detected a few times. The genes are TRBV5-5 and TRBJ2-1; the D gene is possibly TRBD2 (6 bases). The CDR3 has 16 residues. Trimming cost V 7 bases and J 8 bases, with 25 bases left between them. Per the germline V gene, CDR1 is SGHKS and CDR2 is YYEKEE (reference sequence). The CDR3 loop reads CASRRGGGRQRDEQFF. Here the CDR3 DNA reads TGTGCCAGCCGGAGGGGTGGAGGTCGACAGCGTGATGAGCAGTTCTTC.

This clonotype was counted a few times. The chain joins TRBV7-2 to TRBJ2-3, with D hard to call. The CDR3 has 16 amino acids. Trimming removed 1 base from V and 0 bases from J, with 11 bases in between. Germline CDR1 and CDR2: SGHTA and FQGNSA. The CDR3 bases are TGTGCCAGCAGCTTAGATCAGTATTCTAGCACAGATACGCAGTATTTT. It encodes CASSLDQYSSTDTQYF.